The 26 T cell receptor beta chains given below trace back to one sample, sequenced in a study of T cell repertoires in cytomegalovirus infection. One entry per CDR3 protein, called by TCRdb with MiXCR from the reads. The table shows about 340,000 distinct CDR3 sequences, with about 29% occurring only once. Antigens of these TCRs are unknown. This specimen consisted of cultured PBMCs, obtained from culture after CMV antigen stimulation. The receptors come from a human donor in good health (CMV status not recorded). Some clones in this sample may be carry-over from other donors' samples.

There are a few counts of this clonotype. The V and J genes are TRBV3-1 and TRBJ1-2, with D possibly TRBD1 on 5 matching bases. The CDR3 contains 15 residues. CDR1 and CDR2 from the germline V gene are LGHDT and YNNKEL (reference sequence). Between the trimmed V and J ends, which lost 0 bases and 3 bases, there was a span of 11 bases. The CDR3 sequence is CASSQDEGRYYGYTF. CDR3 sequence (DNA): TGTGCCAGCAGCCAAGATGAGGGGCGATACTATGGCTACACCTTC. The full variable domain, with the rest looked up from reference TRBV3-1 and TRBJ1-2, is DTAVSQTPKYLVTQMGNDKSIKCEQNLGHDTMYWYKQDSKKFLKIMFSYNNKELIINETVPNRFSPKSPDKAHLNLHINSLELGDSAVYFCASSQDEGRYYGYTFGSGTRLTVV.

J is TRBJ1-3 and V is TRBV20-1; D call uncertain. This CDR3 contains 14 residues. Germline V gives CDR1 DFQATT, CDR2 SNEGSKA (reference sequence). The V end was cut by 2 bases, the J end by 1 base, with 9 bases between. The CDR3: CSARPWRSGNTIYF. The CDR3 nucleotides are TGCAGTGCTAGACCCTGGAGGTCTGGAAACACCATATATTTT.

This chain links TRBV7-2 with TRBJ1-1; D is ambiguous. The V gene lost 5 bases and the J gene lost 6 bases, with 22 bases spanning the gap. CDR1 is SGHTA, CDR2 FQGNSA, per germline. The CDR3 is 16 amino acids. The CDR3 loop reads CASSPAPTGAHAEAFF. The CDR3 DNA reads TGTGCCAGCAGCCCGGCCCCCACGGGTGCCCACGCTGAAGCTTTCTTT.

This chain uses TRBV27 with TRBJ2-7; D uncertain. Trimming took off 2 bases at V and 2 bases at J, with 13 bases between the two ends. CDR3 length equals 15 residues. Per the germline V gene, CDR1 is MNHEY and CDR2 is SMNVEV (reference sequence). In DNA form, the CDR3 reads TGTGCCAGCAGTTTAAACCCCAGCAACCCCTACGAGCAGTACTTC. Residues: CASSLNPSNPYEQYF.

This clonotype was seen more than once but under ten times. The chain uses TRBV4-1 and TRBJ2-1; tentatively, D is TRBD2 (5 bases). Trimming took off 1 base at V and 1 base at J, with 11 bases between the two ends. The CDR3 has 16 amino acids. Germline values: CDR1 MGHRA, CDR2 YSYEKL. CDR3 sequence (DNA): TGCGCCAGCAGCCAAGGCCCCAGCGGTTCCTACAATGAGCAGTTCTTC. As protein: CASSQGPSGSYNEQFF.

The chain employs TRBV4-1 and TRBJ2-5, with a weak D call TRBD1 (5 bases). In germline, CDR1 is MGHRA, CDR2 YSYEKL. Trimming left V 1 base short and J 5 bases short, with 14 bases between. The CDR3 is 15 residues long. DNA of the CDR3: TGCGCCAGCAGCCAAGCGCACGCAGGGTGGGAGACCCAGTACTTC. Translated, it gives CASSQAHAGWETQYF.

This chain connects TRBV10-3 to TRBJ2-1; 8 nucleotides align to TRBD1. The CDR3 length is 17 residues. Germline CDR1 reads ENHRY; CDR2 reads SYGVKD. J lost 4 bases, V lost 2 bases, and 10 bases had no gene match. DNA for the CDR3: TGTGCCATCAGTGAGCCTGCGACAGGGGCGGTTTACAATGAGCAGTTCTTC. Its protein product is CAISEPATGAVYNEQFF.

CDR3 sequence reads: CSVEQIIGQTEAFF. In DNA, the CDR3 is TGCAGCGTTGAACAAATAATTGGGCAGACTGAAGCTTTCTTT. The rearrangement uses TRBV29-1 and TRBJ1-1, with no clear D. Germline V gene sequence: CDR1 SQVTM, CDR2 ANQGSEA. V was shortened by 2 bases and J by 5 bases, with 15 bases between the two germline ends. CDR3 length: 14 residues. Using reference TRBV29-1 and TRBJ1-1 for the parts outside the CDR3, the full variable domain is SAVISQKPSRDICQRGTSLTIQCQVDSQVTMMFWYRQQPGQSLTLIATANQGSEATYESGFVIDKFPISRPNLTFSTLTVSNMSPEDSSIYLCSVEQIIGQTEAFFGQGTRLTVV.

The chain employs TRBV20-1 and TRBJ2-1; TRBD2 agrees at 15 bases. The length of the CDR3 is 15 residues. The V segment lost 6 bases and the J segment 10 bases; nucleotides outside the gene matches: 10. Germline CDR1 is DFQATT and CDR2 is SNEGSKA (reference sequence). CDR3 residues: CSARRTSGRDREQFF. The CDR3 DNA is TGCAGTGCCCGGAGGACTAGCGGGAGGGACAGGGAGCAGTTCTTC.

The gene calls are TRBV10-3 and TRBJ1-4; D gene uncertain. Between the trimmed V and J ends, which lost 6 bases and 8 bases, there was a span of 13 bases. The germline CDR1 and CDR2 sequences are ENHRY and SYGVKD. The CDR3 runs 13 residues. This CDR3 reads CAIRGDEAEKLFF. The CDR3 bases are TGTGCCATCAGGGGAGACGAGGCAGAAAAACTGTTTTTT.

This sequence joins TRBV2 and TRBJ1-5; no clear D. CDR3 length equals 11 residues. The V end was cut by 8 bases, the J end by 11 bases, with 13 bases between. CDR1 SNHLY and CDR2 FYNNEI come from the germline V gene. CDR3 sequence: CASGGGIAQHF. The CDR3 DNA reads as TGTGCCAGCGGTGGCGGAATCGCCCAGCATTTT.

This chain uses TRBV11-2 with TRBJ2-7; TRBD2 might be the D (5 bases). The germline gives CDR1 SGHAT, CDR2 FQNNGV. The germline V and J ends were trimmed by 5 bases and 0 bases, with 14 bases remaining between them. This CDR3 comprises 15 residues. In DNA form, the CDR3 reads TGTGCCAGCAGCCCCCGCGTCGAGGGCTCCTACGAGCAGTACTTC. Protein sequence: CASSPRVEGSYEQYF.

The rearrangement uses TRBV30 and TRBJ2-7; 8 bases match TRBD1. Germline values: CDR1 GTSNPN, CDR2 SVGIG (reference sequence). The CDR3 consists of 14 residues. Trimming took 0 bases from V and 6 from J; bases not matched to a gene: 7. This CDR3 is CAWSVGQGRSEQYF. As DNA, the CDR3 is TGTGCCTGGAGTGTAGGACAGGGAAGGAGCGAGCAGTACTTC.

V usage is TRBV14 and J usage is TRBJ2-1, with 15 bases aligning to TRBD2. Trimming at V came to 1 base and at J to 10 bases, leaving 2 bases not matched to a gene. The germline V gene has CDR1 SGHDN and CDR2 FVKESK. The CDR3 spans 15 residues. The chain's CDR3 is CASSQGTSGRAEQFF. The CDR3 DNA sequence: TGTGCCAGCAGCCAAGGGACTAGCGGGAGGGCAGAGCAGTTCTTC.

V and J are TRBV7-9 and TRBJ2-1; the D is unclear. Germline V gene lookup returns CDR1 SEHNR and CDR2 FQNEAQ (reference sequence). V gave up 3 bases and J gave up 6 bases, with 6 bases separating them. This CDR3 has 12 amino acids. This chain's CDR3 is CASSFTGNEQFF. The CDR3 region has the DNA TGTGCCAGCAGCTTCACCGGCAATGAGCAGTTCTTC.

The chain recombines TRBV20-1 with TRBJ2-3, with no clear D. V lost 0 bases, J lost 5 bases, and 12 bases lay in between. Germline CDR1 is DFQATT and CDR2 is SNEGSKA (reference sequence). The CDR3 contains 14 residues. CDR3 DNA: TGCAGTGCTAGAGACGCTAGGCTTGGAGATACGCAGTATTTT. It codes for CSARDARLGDTQYF.

A few counts support this clonotype. The rearrangement links TRBV18 to TRBJ1-2; 8 bases agree with TRBD1. Losses at the gene ends were 6 bases for V and 6 bases for J; bases not matched to a gene: 12. The CDR3 runs to 15 residues. Germline assignment: CDR1 KGHSH and CDR2 LQKENI. The DNA for the CDR3 is TGTGCCAGCTCGGGGGACAGGCCGGCCGCTAATGGCTACACCTTC. It codes for CASSGDRPAANGYTF.

This clonotype came up a few times. The chain joins TRBV20-1 to TRBJ2-1; 11 nucleotides align to TRBD2. CDR1 DFQATT and CDR2 SNEGSKA come from the germline V gene (reference sequence). V trimming: 7 bases; J trimming: 8 bases; junction bases outside the gene matches: 4. CDR3 length equals 12 residues. CDR3 in amino acids: CSVGLAGDEQFF. The CDR3 DNA sequence: TGCAGTGTCGGACTAGCGGGCGATGAGCAGTTCTTC.

This clonotype was seen a handful of times. The rearrangement uses TRBV11-1 and TRBJ1-4; D not resolved. Germline assignment: CDR1 SGHAT and CDR2 FQDESV (reference sequence). V was shortened by 4 bases and J by 8 bases, with 23 bases between the two germline ends. There are 17 residues in the CDR3. CDR3 in DNA: TGTGCCAGCAGCTCTCGCCTTTCCGCCGGTCCGCTCGAAAAACTGTTTTTT. It yields the protein CASSSRLSAGPLEKLFF.

The table lists this clonotype with a few counts. For the CDR3, the DNA is TGTGCCACCAGTGATATGGGACAGGGGGTCGATGAGCAGTTCTTC. Amino acids: CATSDMGQGVDEQFF. The genes are TRBV24-1 and TRBJ2-1; 11 bases are shared with TRBD1. CDR3 length equals 15 residues. Germline V gives CDR1 KGHDR, CDR2 SFDVKD. J gave up 8 bases and V 3 bases, and 5 bases lay outside the gene matches.

The genes are TRBV29-1 and TRBJ2-5, with 8 bases identical to TRBD2. The CDR3 is made up of 14 amino acids. Unmatched junction bases numbered 9, after V lost 7 bases and J lost 2 bases. Per germline, CDR1 SQVTM and CDR2 ANQGSEA. The CDR3 DNA reads TGCAGCGGAGGGCAGCGGGGGCCTCAAGAGACCCAGTACTTC. It encodes CSGGQRGPQETQYF.

Only a few counts were recorded for this clonotype. The chain uses TRBV27 and TRBJ1-6; 9 bases agree with TRBD1. V was pared by 5 bases and J by 6 bases, with 5 bases of the junction left unmatched. The CDR3 extends over 15 amino acids. CDR1 is MNHEY and CDR2 is SMNVEV in the germline V gene (reference sequence). The CDR3 nucleotides are TGTGCCAGCAGTCTGGGACAGGGTTTTAATTCACCCCTCCACTTT. This sequence encodes CASSLGQGFNSPLHF.

The chain couples TRBV19 to TRBJ2-7, with D possibly being TRBD1 (6 bases). CDR1 is LNHDA and CDR2 is SQIVND in the germline V gene (reference sequence). V lost 3 bases and J 0 bases, leaving 6 bases between the germline ends. This CDR3 contains 13 residues. CDR3 sequence: CASSMDSSYEQYF. The CDR3 nucleotides read TGTGCCAGTAGTATGGACAGCTCCTACGAGCAGTACTTC.

V usage is TRBV5-4 and J usage is TRBJ1-3; D perhaps matches TRBD1 (6 bases). The CDR3 covers 15 residues. The germline CDR1 and CDR2 sequences are SGHNT and YYREEE (reference sequence). Trimming shortened V by 0 bases and J by 2 bases, and 9 bases separated the two germline ends. CDR3 amino acids: CASSLAGGPGNTIYF. Here the CDR3 DNA reads TGTGCCAGCAGCTTGGCCGGGGGGCCTGGAAACACCATATATTTT.

This clonotype has more than one count but fewer than ten. The rearrangement joins TRBV19 to TRBJ1-1; 9 positions agree with TRBD1. With V trimmed by 3 bases and J by 8 bases, 4 bases remained unmatched. The CDR3 covers 13 residues. Looked up from germline, CDR1 is LNHDA and CDR2 is SQIVND (reference sequence). The CDR3 nucleotides are TGTGCCAGTAGTATCGCCGACAGGGGGGAAGCTTTCTTT. Encoded protein: CASSIADRGEAFF.

This clonotype was observed a single time. The chain links TRBV11-2 to TRBJ2-3; 9 nucleotides agree with TRBD2. Trimming removed 3 bases from V and 7 bases from J; junction bases left unmatched: 8. This CDR3 has 15 amino acids. The germline V gene has CDR1 SGHAT and CDR2 FQNNGV. The CDR3 protein is CASSLPGTSSYTQYF. CDR3 nucleotide sequence: TGTGCCAGCAGCTTGCCTGGGACTAGCTCTTATACGCAGTATTTT.